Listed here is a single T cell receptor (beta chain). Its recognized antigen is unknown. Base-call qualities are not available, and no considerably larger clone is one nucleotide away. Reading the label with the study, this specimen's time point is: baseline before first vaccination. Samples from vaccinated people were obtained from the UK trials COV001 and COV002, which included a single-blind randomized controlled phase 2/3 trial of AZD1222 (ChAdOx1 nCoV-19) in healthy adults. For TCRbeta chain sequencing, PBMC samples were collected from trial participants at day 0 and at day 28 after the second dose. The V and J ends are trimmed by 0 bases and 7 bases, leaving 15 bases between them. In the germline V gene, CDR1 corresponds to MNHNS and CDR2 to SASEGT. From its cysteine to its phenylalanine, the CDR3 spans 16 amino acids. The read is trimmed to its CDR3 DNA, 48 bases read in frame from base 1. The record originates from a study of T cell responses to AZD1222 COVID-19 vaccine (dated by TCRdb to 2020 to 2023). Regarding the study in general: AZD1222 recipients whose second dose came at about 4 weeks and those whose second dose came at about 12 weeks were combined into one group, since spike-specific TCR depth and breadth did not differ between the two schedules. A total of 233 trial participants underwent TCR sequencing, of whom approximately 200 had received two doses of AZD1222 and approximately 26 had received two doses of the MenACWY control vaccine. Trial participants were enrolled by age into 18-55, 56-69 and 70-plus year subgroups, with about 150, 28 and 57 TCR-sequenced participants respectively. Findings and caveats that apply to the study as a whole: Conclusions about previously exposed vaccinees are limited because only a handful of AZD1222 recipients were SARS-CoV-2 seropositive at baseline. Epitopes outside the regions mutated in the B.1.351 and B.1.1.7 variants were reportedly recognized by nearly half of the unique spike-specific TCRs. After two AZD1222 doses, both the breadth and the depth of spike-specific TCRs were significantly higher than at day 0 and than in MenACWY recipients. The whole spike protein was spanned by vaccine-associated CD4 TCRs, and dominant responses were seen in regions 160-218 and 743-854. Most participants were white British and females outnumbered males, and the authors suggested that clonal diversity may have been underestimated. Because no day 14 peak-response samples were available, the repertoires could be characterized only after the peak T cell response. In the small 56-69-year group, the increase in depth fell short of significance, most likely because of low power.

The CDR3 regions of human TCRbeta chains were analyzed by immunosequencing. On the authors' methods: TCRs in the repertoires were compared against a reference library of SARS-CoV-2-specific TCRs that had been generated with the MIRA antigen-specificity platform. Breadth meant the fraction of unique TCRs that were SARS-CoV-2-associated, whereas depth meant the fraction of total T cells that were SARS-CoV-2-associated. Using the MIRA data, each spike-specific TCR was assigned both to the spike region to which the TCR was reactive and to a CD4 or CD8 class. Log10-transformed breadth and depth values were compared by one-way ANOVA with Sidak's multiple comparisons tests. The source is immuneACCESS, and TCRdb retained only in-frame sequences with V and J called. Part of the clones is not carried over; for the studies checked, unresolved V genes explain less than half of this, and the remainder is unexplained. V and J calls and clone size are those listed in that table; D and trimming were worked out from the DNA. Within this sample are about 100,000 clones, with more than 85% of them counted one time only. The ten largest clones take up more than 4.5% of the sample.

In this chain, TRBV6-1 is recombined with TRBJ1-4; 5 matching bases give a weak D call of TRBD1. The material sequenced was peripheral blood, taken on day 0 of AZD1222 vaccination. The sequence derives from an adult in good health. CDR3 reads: CASSEAVGDRREKLFF. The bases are TGTGCCAGCAGTGAAGCGGTGGGGGACCGACGTGAAAAACTGTTTTTT.